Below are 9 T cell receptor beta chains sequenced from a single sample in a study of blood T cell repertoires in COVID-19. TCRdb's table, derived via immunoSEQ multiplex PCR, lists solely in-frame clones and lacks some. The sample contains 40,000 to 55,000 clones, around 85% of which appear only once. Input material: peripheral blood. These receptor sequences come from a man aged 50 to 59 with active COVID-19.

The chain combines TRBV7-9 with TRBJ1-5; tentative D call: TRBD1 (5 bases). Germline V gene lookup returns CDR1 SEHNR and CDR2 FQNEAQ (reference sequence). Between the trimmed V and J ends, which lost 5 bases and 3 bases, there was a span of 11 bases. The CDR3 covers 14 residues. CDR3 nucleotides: TGTGCCAGCAGCCCCGGACAAACCAATCAGCCCCAGCATTTT. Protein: CASSPGQTNQPQHF.

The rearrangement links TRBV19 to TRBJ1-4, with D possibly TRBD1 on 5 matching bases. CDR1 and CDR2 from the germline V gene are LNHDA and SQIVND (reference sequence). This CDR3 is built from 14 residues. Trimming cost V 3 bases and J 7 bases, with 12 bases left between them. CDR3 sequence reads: CASSMSAGGEKLFF. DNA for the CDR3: TGTGCCAGTAGTATGAGCGCCGGGGGTGAAAAACTGTTTTTT.

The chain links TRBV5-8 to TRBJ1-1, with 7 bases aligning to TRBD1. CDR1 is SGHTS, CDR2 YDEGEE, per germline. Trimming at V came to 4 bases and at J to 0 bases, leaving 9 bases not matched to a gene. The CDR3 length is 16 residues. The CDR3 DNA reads TGTGCCAGCAGCCAGGGACAGAAAGTAATGAACACTGAAGCTTTCTTT. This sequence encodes CASSQGQKVMNTEAFF.

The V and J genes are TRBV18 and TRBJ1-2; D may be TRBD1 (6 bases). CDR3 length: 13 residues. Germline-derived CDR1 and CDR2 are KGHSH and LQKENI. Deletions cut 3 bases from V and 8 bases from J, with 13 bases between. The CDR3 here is CASSPSTGSGYTF. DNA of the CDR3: TGTGCCAGCTCACCCTCAACAGGGTCCGGCTACACCTTC.

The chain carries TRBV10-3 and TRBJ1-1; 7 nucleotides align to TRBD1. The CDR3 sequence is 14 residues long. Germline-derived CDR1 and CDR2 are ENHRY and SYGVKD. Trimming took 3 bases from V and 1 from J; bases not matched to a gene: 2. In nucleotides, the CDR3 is TGTGCCATCAGTGACAGGGGGAGGAACACTGAAGCTTTCTTT. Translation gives CAISDRGRNTEAFF.

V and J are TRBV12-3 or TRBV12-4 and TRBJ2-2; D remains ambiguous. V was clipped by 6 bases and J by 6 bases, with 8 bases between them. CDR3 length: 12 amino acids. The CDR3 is CASREAAGELFF. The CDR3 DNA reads TGTGCCAGCAGAGAGGCGGCCGGGGAGCTGTTTTTT.

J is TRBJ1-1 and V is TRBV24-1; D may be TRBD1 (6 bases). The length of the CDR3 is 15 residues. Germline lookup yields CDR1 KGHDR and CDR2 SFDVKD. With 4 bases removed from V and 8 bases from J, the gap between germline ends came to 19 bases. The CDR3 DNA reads TGTGCCACCAGTGACTCAGGTCGGGGGGCTGGGGAAGCTTTCTTT. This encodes CATSDSGRGAGEAFF.

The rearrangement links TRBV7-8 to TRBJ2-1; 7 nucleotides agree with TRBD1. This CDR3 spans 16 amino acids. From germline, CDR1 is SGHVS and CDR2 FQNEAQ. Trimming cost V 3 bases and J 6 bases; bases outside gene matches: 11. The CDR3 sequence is CASSFRGLALRNEQFF. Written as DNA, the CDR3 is TGTGCCAGCAGCTTTAGGGGGCTAGCACTGCGCAATGAGCAGTTCTTC.

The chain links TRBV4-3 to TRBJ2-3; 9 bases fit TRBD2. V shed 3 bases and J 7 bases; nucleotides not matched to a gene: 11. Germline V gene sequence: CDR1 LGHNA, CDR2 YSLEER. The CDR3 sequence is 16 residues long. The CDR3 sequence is CASSHLSGGQTNTQYF. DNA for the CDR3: TGCGCCAGCAGCCACCTAAGCGGGGGGCAGACCAATACGCAGTATTTT.